This record covers a single T cell receptor beta chain. The specificity of this receptor is unknown. No much larger clone exists at a distance of one base, and base qualities are not known. The CDR3 contains 17 residues, cysteine and phenylalanine counted. The sequence is cut down to CDR3 DNA, 51 bases in frame from base 1. The germline V gene provides CDR1 LGHNA and CDR2 YNFKEQ. Trimming leaves V shorter by 4 bases and J shorter by 9 bases, with the junction holding 10 bases beyond the gene matches. Library generation was performed with the immunoSEQ multiplex PCR assay. As for the original processing: To diagnose cytomegalovirus status from the catalog of TCR beta chain sequences, a statistical classification framework was built. TCRdb retrieved this table from immuneACCESS and kept in-frame rearrangements only. Not all clones are present; in checked studies, unresolved V genes account for under half, and no reason is known for the remainder. V, J and clone size are taken as reported in that table, and D and trimming were inferred from the DNA itself. The table for this sample lists more than 150,000 clones; around 90% of them were counted only once. 2.5% to 3% of the sample goes to the ten largest clones.

This record comes from a study of cytomegalovirus exposure and HLA in healthy donors (dated by TCRdb to between 2016 and 2019). For context, the study as a whole: According to a later analysis, the 120 or so validation repertoires were produced on the same platform as the roughly 600 repertoires of the first cohort. The study aimed to test whether signatures of past pathogen exposure could be identified by cataloging public T cell receptors. A separate validation cohort of 100 to 150 different subjects was used in addition to the approximately 700-subject first cohort. High-throughput TCR immunosequencing, statistical association of individual TCRs with disease status, and machine learning were combined to predict cytomegalovirus infection status. The investigation overall reported the following: Most TCR sequences were observed very rarely across donors, whereas some public TCRs were present in many individuals. The study gave a list of about 170 TCR beta chains associated with cytomegalovirus. The classifier was reported to diagnose cytomegalovirus status with high specificity and sensitivity in both the original cohort and the validation cohort. In a later analysis, TCRs clustered in the first cohort were found to also tend to co-occur in the 130 or so validation repertoires, with approximately 94% of cluster scores above 0. A later analysis had no HLA typing for the validation cohort, so co-occurrence there was scored across all 120 or so repertoires. Three of the identified cytomegalovirus-associated TCR beta chains were confirmed in vitro to be specific for cytomegalovirus antigens. The authors suggested that the approach could potentially be generalized to other disease states and immunological phenotypes.

Separate from the roughly 630-subject first cohort, the validation cohort of 90 to 150 subjects was the group to which the donors belonged. This TCR derives from a man aged 18 to 29 in good health and CMV-seronegative. The sequence is built from TRBV4-2 and TRBJ2-1; the junction holds 15 bases that match TRBD2. Sequencing input: PBMCs. The nucleotide sequence is TGTGCCAGCAGCCGCGGACTAGCGGGGGGGCGGGAGTCTGAGCAGTTCTTC. Its product reads: CASSRGLAGGRESEQFF.